This section outlines one TCR beta chain sequence together with its context. There is no known antigen for this receptor. There are no base qualities to consult, and no much larger clone falls within one base. For CDR1 and CDR2, the germline V gene (reference sequence) lists MNHEY and SMNVEV. V is reduced by 3 bases and J by 6 bases, leaving a spacing of 14 bases between them. From cysteine to phenylalanine, the CDR3 is 14 amino acids long. Only CDR3 DNA is held: 42 bases, read in frame from base 1. The immunoSEQ Assay, a bias-controlled multiplex PCR, was used to amplify TCRbeta CDR3 regions from genomic DNA. Processing in the source paper ran as follows. Nucleated cell counts per sample were estimated from amplification of reference gene primers within the assay. To quantify the absolute abundance of each unique TCRbeta CDR3 rearrangement, sequence reads were collapsed and filtered. For each sample, productive Simpson clonality was calculated by taking the square root of Simpson's diversity index across productive rearrangements. TCRdb stores this immuneACCESS table with in-frame sequences only. Part of the clones is absent; in the studies checked, under half of the shortfall reflects unresolved V genes, and no reason is known for the rest. The V and J calls and the clone size are those of that table, but D and trimming were determined from the DNA. For this sample there are tens of thousands of clones; about 90% appear just once. The ten largest clones capture 5.5% to 7.5% of the sample.

This entry comes from a study of blood T cell repertoires in COVID-19 (dated by TCRdb to 2020 to 2021). The study in broad terms: Samples from collaborators originated in the United States, Italy and Spain and spanned both the acute and convalescent phases of COVID-19. The material from the prospective study consisted of cDNA or gDNA derived from T cells, B-cell-depleted T cells, or PBMCs. Deeply sampled blood TCRbeta repertoires from subjects exposed to, actively infected with, or recovered from COVID-19 were included in the dataset. The repertoires were made available in a free public database intended to serve as a resource for research on the immune response to SARS-CoV-2. The samples were drawn from the first 160 participants of the ongoing ImmuneRACE study and from 950 to 1,500 subjects provided by 6 global collaborators. Sample metadata almost always included a de-identified subject ID, COVID-19 status, age in years and sex. Where available, HLA class I and class II types were obtained from metadata supplied by the sample provider rather than from assay-based typing. The investigation overall reported the following: How much clinical and demographic metadata was included differed by source and by participant, and the metadata was provided uncurated.

Each collaborating institution followed its own protocols to collect whole blood in K2EDTA tubes. For TCRbeta analysis, collaborator samples were shipped as frozen whole blood, as isolated PBMCs, or as DNA extracted from either sample type. This sequence was found in a woman at least 80 years old with active COVID-19. The sequencing sample was made of peripheral blood. The chain was built from TRBV27 and TRBJ1-2; possibly the D gene is TRBD1, per 6 matching bases. The DNA reads TGTGCCAGCAGTTTCCAAGGGGGTTGGGATGGCTACACCTTC. Translated, this is CASSFQGGWDGYTF.